The clone carrying this T cell receptor (beta chain) appeared a few times. Followed longitudinally, the Seattle patients had been enrolled during active infection. This record comes from a study of blood T cell repertoires in COVID-19. Study-wide context: PBMCs, B-cell-depleted T cells, or T cells provided the cDNA or gDNA that made up the material.

From germline, CDR1 is MNHEY and CDR2 SMNVEV (reference sequence). This CDR3 is 16 amino acids long. Trimming removed 0 bases from V and 2 bases from J; junction bases left unmatched: 5. This table comes from immunoSEQ multiplex PCR, and its TCRdb copy is limited to in-frame clones, with some not included. The table lists 150,000 to 200,000 clones, roughly 83% of them singletons. Sequenced sample: peripheral blood. The chain has TRBV27 and TRBJ2-3; 7 bases are shared with TRBD2. The receptor's source is a middle-aged woman with COVID-19, enrolled during active disease. CDR3 residues: CASSLSPSGATDTQYF. CDR3 bases: TGTGCCAGCAGTTTATCGCCTAGCGGAGCCACAGATACGCAGTATTTT.